The rows below give T cell receptor beta chains drawn from one sample of a study of human T cells and chemical hapten exposure. TCRdb used MiXCR to reprocess the RACE reads, holding one entry per CDR3 protein. The sample shows about 350,000 distinct CDR3 sequences, 5% to 6.5% of them seen only once. The source material was whole blood, sampled in connection with sensitization to the hapten diphenylcyclopropenone (DPC). The receptor set was obtained from a woman aged 18-30 years with alopecia areata. Some clones in this sample may be carry-over from other donors' samples. Both conserved end residues are part of each CDR3. The D gene is left open where the match is weak. Some rows mark clone size as missing; the rest say once, few, many or name a class of expanded clone.

NA | TRBJ1-1 | NA | TRBV28 | TGTGCCAGCAGTTTATTGGGACCCGAGGGGTCTGAAGCTTTCTTT | CASSLLGPEGSEAFF
many | TRBJ2-3 | NA | TRBV10-3 | TGTGCCATCAGTGAGTCGATCCGATTCACAGATACGCAGTATTTT | CAISESIRFTDTQYF
many | TRBJ2-3 | TRBD2 | TRBV6-5 | TGTGCCAGCAGTTTTTACTACGCGGGACTAGCGGGGAGCACAGATACGCAGTATTTT | CASSFYYAGLAGSTDTQYF
few | TRBJ1-5 | NA | TRBV6-2/TRBV6-3 | TGTGCCAGCACCAGAAGGGACGATCAGCCCCAGCATTTT | CASTRRDDQPQHF
many | TRBJ1-6 | TRBD1 | TRBV20-1 | TGCAGTGCTTCCGACCGGGGACAGGGTAATTCACCCCTCCACTTT | CSASDRGQGNSPLHF
many | TRBJ1-3 | NA | TRBV6-5 | TGTGCCAGCAGTTACGAAGGACCCTTCTCTGGAAACACCATATATTTT | CASSYEGPFSGNTIYF
NA | TRBJ2-5 | TRBD2 | TRBV7-2 | TGTGCCAGCAGCTTTAACGGGGGGGTGGCCCAGTACTTC | CASSFNGGVAQYF
few | TRBJ1-1 | NA | TRBV7-2 | TGTGCCAGCAGCTCGTCTAAATTGGGGGGCACTGAAGCTTTCTTT | CASSSSKLGGTEAFF
many | TRBJ2-6 | TRBD1 | TRBV29-1 | TGCAGCGCCCTGACAGGGGGCAGGTCTGGGGCCAACGTCCTGACTTTC | CSALTGGRSGANVLTF
NA | TRBJ2-3 | NA | TRBV12-3/TRBV12-4 | TGTGCCAGCAGTACCCAGACAGGACCCACAGATACGCAGTATTTT | CASSTQTGPTDTQYF
NA | TRBJ2-7 | NA | TRBV9 | TGTGCCAGCAGCGTAGACCCCCAGGTAGTTTACGAGCAGTACTTC | CASSVDPQVVYEQYF
few | TRBJ2-1 | TRBD1 | TRBV7-9 | TGTGCCAGCAGCTCAAAGACAGGGCCCAATGAGCAGTTCTTC | CASSSKTGPNEQFF
many | TRBJ2-7 | NA | TRBV7-8 | TGTGCCAGCAGCTTAGTCTCCGGGTTGGTACTTCACGAGCAGTACTTC | CASSLVSGLVLHEQYF
NA | TRBJ2-6 | NA | TRBV7-8 | TGTGCCAGCAGCTCTTACAGGGTCCTTAACTCTGGGGCCAACGTCCTGACTTTC | CASSSYRVLNSGANVLTF
few | TRBJ1-5 | TRBD1 | TRBV3-1 | TGTGCCAGCAGCCAAGCCCCGGGACAGGGCAATCAGCCCCAGCATTTT | CASSQAPGQGNQPQHF
few | TRBJ1-4 | NA | TRBV5-6 | TGTGCCAGCACCCGACGGGAGAATGAAAAACTGTTTTTT | CASTRRENEKLFF
few | TRBJ2-5 | NA | TRBV5-1 | TGCGCCAGCACCCCCGACAGCAAAGAGACCCAGTACTTC | CASTPDSKETQYF
NA | TRBJ1-3 | NA | TRBV2 | TGTACCAGCAACCTAAGGACGGGATTCTCTGGAAACACCATATATTTT | CTSNLRTGFSGNTIYF
many | TRBJ1-1 | NA | TRBV6-1 | TGTGCCGCGGATCCGGGACTCCGGAGGAGCACTGAAGCTTTCTTT | CAADPGLRRSTEAFF
NA | TRBJ1-2 | NA | TRBV12-3/TRBV12-4 | TGTGCCAGCAAAATACTTTGGGGAGATAACTATGGCTACACCTTC | CASKILWGDNYGYTF
NA | TRBJ2-3 | TRBD2 | TRBV20-1 | TGCAGTGCACCCGCTAGCGGGGAGGCAGATACGCAGTATTTT | CSAPASGEADTQYF
few | TRBJ2-6 | NA | TRBV10-3 | TGTGCCATCAGTGAGAGGGTCTCTGGGGCCAACGTCCTGACTTTC | CAISERVSGANVLTF
few | TRBJ2-3 | TRBD1 | TRBV6-5 | TGTGCCAGCAGGGGACAGGGGGCGATGGATACGCAGTATTTT | CASRGQGAMDTQYF
NA | TRBJ2-3 | TRBD2 | TRBV2 | TGTGCCAGCACTGCAGCGGGAGAGGATACGCAGTATTTT | CASTAAGEDTQYF
many | TRBJ2-7 | NA | TRBV3-1 | TGTGCCAGCAGCCAAAGGCCCTACGAGCAGTACTTC | CASSQRPYEQYF
NA | TRBJ1-2 | TRBD1 | TRBV6-6 | TGTGCCTGGTCCTACAGGGGGAGAAACTATGGCTACACCTTC | CAWSYRGRNYGYTF
few | TRBJ2-3 | TRBD2 | TRBV6-5 | TGTGCCAGCAGTTACCTAAACTCTAGACTAGCTTCCACAGATACGCAGTATTTT | CASSYLNSRLASTDTQYF
many | TRBJ2-1 | TRBD2 | TRBV13 | TGTGCCAGCAGCTTACTGGGCGGGGGAAGCGATGAGCAGTTCTTC | CASSLLGGGSDEQFF
many | TRBJ2-4 | TRBD1 | TRBV25-1 | TGTGCCAGACCCCGTAAGGACAGGAAAAGTCGAAACATTCAGTACTTC | CARPRKDRKSRNIQYF
few | TRBJ1-6 | NA | TRBV24-1 | TGTGCCAGCACCGGGGGTTCACCCCTCCACTTT | CASTGGSPLHF
few | TRBJ1-1 | NA | TRBV7-6 | TGTGCCAGCAGCTCCCGTTGGGGGGGTGGAGCTTTCTTT | CASSSRWGGGAFF